The 31 T cell receptor beta chains in this list originate from one sample, sequenced in a study of cytomegalovirus exposure and HLA in healthy donors. Produced via immunoSEQ multiplex PCR; TCRdb's table is partial and in-frame only. This sample has about 150,000 clones, with about 88% found just once. The material sequenced was PBMCs. The receptors were sampled from a man aged 18-30 years in good health and CMV-seropositive.

The gene calls are TRBV9 and TRBJ1-2; a weak D match, TRBD1 (5 bases). V was cut by 6 bases and J by 3 bases, with 21 bases left in between. The germline V gene encodes CDR1 SGDLS and CDR2 YYNGEE. This CDR3 region has 16 residues. Written as DNA, the CDR3 is TGTGCCAGCAACCTGAGGGGTGGGAGGAATCACTATGGCTACACCTTC. It translates to CASNLRGGRNHYGYTF.

The chain links TRBV19 to TRBJ1-5; weak D call: TRBD1 (5 bases). V was cut by 7 bases and J by 0 bases, with 16 bases left in between. Germline loops: CDR1 LNHDA, CDR2 SQIVND (reference sequence). This CDR3 comprises 16 residues. The CDR3 spells CASTPPGHNSNQPQHF. The CDR3, as DNA: TGTGCCAGTACCCCCCCAGGGCACAATAGCAATCAGCCCCAGCATTTT.

The chain has TRBV6-6 and TRBJ2-1; D is perhaps TRBD1 (6 bases). This CDR3 has 16 amino acids. V was pared by 4 bases and J by 8 bases, with 21 bases between. Per germline, CDR1 MNHNY and CDR2 SVGAGI (reference sequence). As DNA, the CDR3 is TGTGCCAGCAGTTCCCATGGACAGCAGAAGGCCGATGAGCAGTTCTTC. The encoded protein is CASSSHGQQKADEQFF.

The genes are TRBV2 and TRBJ2-7; the match to TRBD1 covers 7 bases. This CDR3 region has 14 residues. Germline V gives CDR1 SNHLY, CDR2 FYNNEI. Germline trimming cut 1 base from V and 0 bases from J; bases unmatched to any gene: 0. CDR3 DNA: TGTGCCAGCAGTGAAGGGACAGGCTCCTACGAGCAGTACTTC. Encoded protein: CASSEGTGSYEQYF.

The rearrangement joins TRBV29-1 to TRBJ2-2; TRBD2 aligns across 7 bases. There are 13 residues in the CDR3. Trimming cost V 6 bases and J 8 bases; bases outside gene matches: 9. Germline loops: CDR1 SQVTM, CDR2 ANQGSEA. CDR3 region: CSVAGATAGELFF. CDR3 sequence (DNA): TGCAGCGTCGCGGGAGCCACGGCAGGGGAGCTGTTTTTT.

This clone has only one observation. This sequence joins TRBV18 and TRBJ1-2, with a tentative D call TRBD1 (6 bases). The CDR3 is 14 amino acids. V was pared by 3 bases and J by 4 bases, with 12 bases between. Per the germline V gene, CDR1 is KGHSH and CDR2 is LQKENI. The CDR3 loop reads CASSPPGEGYGYTF. CDR3 DNA: TGTGCCAGCTCACCCCCAGGGGAGGGCTATGGCTACACCTTC. Full variable domain (remainder filled in from reference TRBV18 and TRBJ1-2): NAGVMQNPRHLVRRRGQEARLRCSPMKGHSHVYWYRQLPEEGLKFMVYLQKENIIDESGMPKERFSAEFPKEGPSILRIQQVVRGDSAAYFCASSPPGEGYGYTFGSGTRLTVV.

This rearrangement joins TRBV18 to TRBJ2-1; 7 positions agree with TRBD2. The CDR3 covers 14 residues. Germline trimming cut 3 bases from V and 3 bases from J; bases unmatched to any gene: 2. Per germline, CDR1 KGHSH and CDR2 LQKENI. CDR3 amino acids: CASSPASGYNEQFF. CDR3 nucleotides: TGTGCCAGCTCACCGGCTAGCGGCTACAATGAGCAGTTCTTC.

This chain uses TRBV7-9 with TRBJ1-1; perhaps TRBD1 as D (5 bases). This CDR3 contains 12 residues. Trimming shortened V by 5 bases and J by 8 bases, and 12 bases separated the two germline ends. Germline CDR1 and CDR2: SEHNR and FQNEAQ (reference sequence). The CDR3 DNA reads TGTGCCAGCAGCCCCCAGGGAGGGGAAGCTTTCTTT. It yields the protein CASSPQGGEAFF.

The J gene is TRBJ2-5, the V gene TRBV5-1; 8 bases map to TRBD2. V lost 2 bases, J lost 1 base, and 1 base stayed unmatched. CDR3 length: 14 amino acids. The germline V gene has CDR1 SGHRS and CDR2 YFSETQ. CDR3 DNA sequence: TGCGCCAGCAGCTTTCGGGGGGGCCAAGAGACCCAGTACTTC. It yields the protein CASSFRGGQETQYF.

The chain carries TRBV5-1 and TRBJ1-1; D unresolved. Trimming shortened V by 1 base and J by 1 base, and 17 bases separated the two germline ends. This CDR3 spans 17 amino acids. Per the germline V gene, CDR1 is SGHRS and CDR2 is YFSETQ. CDR3 sequence: CASSLSRVSYENTEAFF. DNA of the CDR3: TGCGCCAGCAGCTTGTCCCGAGTTTCGTATGAGAACACTGAAGCTTTCTTT.

Turning to this clone: An end of the junction does not agree with germline; a read error may underlie this. The chain joins TRBV5-4 to TRBJ1-2, with D tentatively TRBD1 (5 bases). Germline loops: CDR1 SGHNT, CDR2 YYREEE (reference sequence). The CDR3 has 15 amino acids. CDR3 nucleotides: TGTGCCAGCAGTTTGGTGGACACCTCTAACTATGGCTACACCTTC. Translation: CASSLVDTSNYGYTF.

This clone occurred a few times. V is TRBV5-1 and J is TRBJ1-1; a possible D gene is TRBD1 (6 bases). Germline CDR1 and CDR2: SGHRS and YFSETQ. V lost 0 bases to trimming and J lost 7 bases, with 16 bases between them. This CDR3 has 15 residues. CDR3 nucleotides: TGCGCCAGCAGCTTGGTTCCACAGGGCGGGGGTGAAGCTTTCTTT. Translation gives CASSLVPQGGGEAFF.

The rearrangement links TRBV9 to TRBJ2-2; TRBD2 is a possible D gene (6 bases). This CDR3 region has 13 residues. Germline-derived CDR1 and CDR2 are SGDLS and YYNGEE. Trimming took 7 bases from V and 4 from J, leaving 11 bases between them. CDR3 sequence: CASSGESTGELFF. The CDR3 region has the DNA TGTGCCAGCTCGGGGGAGAGCACCGGGGAGCTGTTTTTT.

The chain combines TRBV2 with TRBJ1-3; the D is unclear. V lost 6 bases and J 2 bases, leaving 11 bases between the germline ends. Germline lookup yields CDR1 SNHLY and CDR2 FYNNEI. The CDR3 extends over 14 amino acids. This chain's CDR3 is CASRVLRAGNTIYF. CDR3 bases: TGTGCCAGCAGGGTACTTCGGGCTGGAAACACCATATATTTT. The full variable domain, rest sourced from reference TRBV2 and TRBJ1-3, is EPEVTQTPSHQVTQMGQEVILRCVPISNHLYFYWYRQILGQKVEFLVSFYNNEISEKSEIFDDQFSVERPDGSNFTLKIRSTKLEDSAMYFCASRVLRAGNTIYFGEGSWLTVV.

The CDR3 bases are TGTGCCAGCAGCTTCCTGACCTCGGACAGGGTTATTGGCTACACCTTC. This encodes CASSFLTSDRVIGYTF. The rearrangement links TRBV7-9 to TRBJ1-2, with TRBD1 identical over 8 bases. Trimming at V came to 3 bases and at J to 7 bases, leaving 13 bases not matched to a gene. Germline values: CDR1 SEHNR, CDR2 FQNEAQ (reference sequence). This CDR3 is 16 amino acids long. The whole variable domain, remainder taken from reference TRBV7-9 and TRBJ1-2, is DTGVSQNPRHKITKRGQNVTFRCDPISEHNRLYWYRQTLGQGPEFLTYFQNEAQLEKSRLLSDRFSAERPKGSFSTLEIQRTEQGDSAMYLCASSFLTSDRVIGYTFGSGTRLTVV.

CDR3 in amino acids: CASSPRGAGDTQYF. For the CDR3, the DNA is TGTGCCAGCAGCCCCCGCGGGGCAGGCGATACGCAGTATTTT. J is TRBJ2-3 and V is TRBV2; possible D gene TRBD2, 6 bases. The CDR3 is 14 residues long. Germline lookup yields CDR1 SNHLY and CDR2 FYNNEI. Trimming removed 6 bases at V and 6 bases at J, with 16 bases between.

The genes are TRBV4-3 and TRBJ1-1; perhaps TRBD1 as D (5 bases). Germline lookup yields CDR1 LGHNA and CDR2 YSLEER. The CDR3 is 14 residues long. Between the trimmed V and J ends, which lost 3 bases and 6 bases, there was a span of 14 bases. The CDR3 loop reads CASSQAQGNPEAFF. CDR3 in DNA: TGCGCCAGCAGCCAGGCCCAGGGAAATCCTGAAGCTTTCTTT.

The chain recombines TRBV7-2 with TRBJ2-1, with TRBD2 matching over 7 bases. This CDR3 region has 16 residues. V shed 4 bases, J shed 2 bases, and the junction held 8 bases outside the gene matches. Looked up from germline, CDR1 is SGHTA and CDR2 is FQGNSA. CDR3 nucleotides: TGTGCCAGCAGCTCACAGAGCGGGATCACCTACAATGAGCAGTTCTTC. This gives the protein CASSSQSGITYNEQFF. Based on the CDR3 plus reference TRBV7-2 and TRBJ2-1, the full variable domain is GAGVSQSPSNKVTEKGKDVELRCDPISGHTALYWYRQSLGQGLEFLIYFQGNSAPDKSGLPSDRFSAERTGGSVSTLTIQRTQQEDSAVYLCASSSQSGITYNEQFFGPGTRLTVL.

This clone was seen once. The chain employs TRBV2 and TRBJ2-2; TRBD2 agrees at 11 bases. From germline, CDR1 is SNHLY and CDR2 FYNNEI. Losses at the gene ends were 2 bases for V and 1 base for J; bases not matched to a gene: 6. The CDR3 has 18 amino acids. The CDR3 spells CASSERGLADLNTGELFF. CDR3 DNA sequence: TGTGCCAGCAGTGAAAGGGGACTAGCGGACCTGAACACCGGGGAGCTGTTTTTT.

As for this clone: The sample has other DNA sequences that encode this CDR3 too. This sequence joins TRBV9 and TRBJ2-1, with TRBD2 matching over 8 bases. The V gene end was trimmed by 1 base and the J gene end by 0 bases; junction bases not matched to a gene: 0. Germline V gives CDR1 SGDLS, CDR2 YYNGEE. This CDR3 is 15 amino acids long. The CDR3 sequence: CASSVSGSSYNEQFF. In DNA form, the CDR3 reads TGTGCCAGCAGCGTAAGCGGGAGCTCCTACAATGAGCAGTTCTTC.

This chain uses TRBV15 with TRBJ2-7; 8 nucleotides line up with TRBD2. Germline V lookup: CDR1 LNHNV, CDR2 YYDKDF (reference sequence). Trimming cost V 6 bases and J 6 bases; bases outside gene matches: 16. The CDR3 length is 16 residues. The chain's CDR3 is CATSPSPAGAPSEQYF. DNA of the CDR3: TGTGCCACCAGTCCCTCCCCAGCGGGAGCCCCCTCCGAGCAGTACTTC.

In DNA form, the CDR3 reads TGTGCCAGCAGCTTAGGGGGCCCTTCTAACTATGGCTACACCTTC. Translated: CASSLGGPSNYGYTF. The rearrangement uses TRBV7-2 and TRBJ1-2, with a weak D call TRBD1 (5 bases). The CDR3 is 15 residues long. V lost 1 base to trimming and J lost 0 bases, with 9 bases between them. Germline loops: CDR1 SGHTA, CDR2 FQGNSA.

This rearrangement joins TRBV6-1 to TRBJ1-5, with TRBD1 matching 12 bases. Germline V gene sequence: CDR1 MNHNS, CDR2 SASEGT. The J segment lost 2 bases and the V segment lost 7 bases, leaving 3 bases of the junction unmatched. The CDR3 extends over 15 amino acids. This CDR3 reads CASMGTGGGNQPQHF. CDR3 in DNA: TGTGCCAGCATGGGGACAGGGGGCGGCAATCAGCCCCAGCATTTT.

The chain carries TRBV15 and TRBJ2-7, with 9 bases identical to TRBD2. Germline CDR1 and CDR2: LNHNV and YYDKDF (reference sequence). Trimming took 5 bases from V and 2 from J; bases not matched to a gene: 10. This CDR3 contains 16 residues. The CDR3 sequence: CATSSPGTSRTYEQYF. CDR3 nucleotide sequence: TGTGCCACCAGCTCCCCCGGGACTAGCCGAACCTACGAGCAGTACTTC.

A single count supports this clone. V gene TRBV6-5 combines with J gene TRBJ2-2; possible D gene TRBD2, 6 bases. V was pared by 2 bases and J by 5 bases, with 6 bases between. The CDR3 spans 13 residues. Germline loops: CDR1 MNHEY, CDR2 SVGAGI. CDR3 protein: CASSYGRTGELFF. CDR3 coding DNA: TGTGCCAGCAGTTACGGGAGGACCGGGGAGCTGTTTTTT.

This clone showed up just once. V and J are TRBV4-1 and TRBJ1-2; D is possibly TRBD1 (6 bases). Trimming removed 0 bases at V and 4 bases at J, with 15 bases between. The CDR3 consists of 16 residues. CDR1 and CDR2 (germline): MGHRA, YSYEKL. The CDR3 protein is CASSQDLRGQGYGYTF. CDR3 sequence (DNA): TGCGCCAGCAGCCAAGATCTTCGGGGACAAGGCTATGGCTACACCTTC.

The V and J genes are TRBV4-3 and TRBJ1-2, with a possible D match to TRBD1 (6 bases). The V end was cut by 3 bases, the J end by 1 base, with 15 bases between. The CDR3 is made up of 16 amino acids. Germline V gene sequence: CDR1 LGHNA, CDR2 YSLEER. The CDR3 reads CASSHAGVSGNYGYTF. Written as DNA, the CDR3 is TGCGCCAGCAGCCACGCAGGGGTCTCGGGTAACTATGGCTACACCTTC.

The chain has TRBV10-3 and TRBJ1-1; D call uncertain. With 8 bases removed from V and 3 bases from J, the gap between germline ends came to 10 bases. This CDR3 spans 12 amino acids. Germline lookup yields CDR1 ENHRY and CDR2 SYGVKD. The CDR3 loop reads CAIRSADTEAFF. The CDR3 region has the DNA TGTGCCATCCGGTCCGCTGACACTGAAGCTTTCTTT.

The chain uses TRBV4-2 and TRBJ2-7, with 8 bases identical to TRBD2. This CDR3 spans 14 amino acids. The V gene end was trimmed by 4 bases and the J gene end by 4 bases; junction bases not matched to a gene: 6. CDR1 is LGHNA, CDR2 YNFKEQ, per germline. This CDR3 reads CASSRGLAEYEQYF. The CDR3 DNA follows: TGTGCCAGCAGCCGCGGACTAGCAGAGTACGAGCAGTACTTC.

The chain is built from TRBV7-9 and TRBJ2-5, with 7 bases fitting TRBD2. J lost 2 bases, V lost 5 bases, and 8 bases had no gene match. In germline, CDR1 is SEHNR, CDR2 FQNEAQ (reference sequence). The CDR3 extends over 15 amino acids. CDR3 amino acids: CASSIYGGGQETQYF. In DNA, the CDR3 is TGTGCCAGCAGCATATACGGCGGGGGTCAAGAGACCCAGTACTTC. Using reference TRBV7-9 and TRBJ2-5 for the parts outside the CDR3, the full variable domain is DTGVSQNPRHKITKRGQNVTFRCDPISEHNRLYWYRQTLGQGPEFLTYFQNEAQLEKSRLLSDRFSAERPKGSFSTLEIQRTEQGDSAMYLCASSIYGGGQETQYFGPGTRLLVL.

The chain combines TRBV6-1 with TRBJ2-7; 8 positions match TRBD1. In germline, CDR1 is MNHNS, CDR2 SASEGT. After removal of 7 bases from V and 1 base from J, the junction contained 6 bases not matched to a gene. This CDR3 has 14 residues. The CDR3 reads CASTRQGTSYEQYF. The CDR3 bases are TGTGCCAGCACCAGACAGGGGACTTCCTACGAGCAGTACTTC.